The 9 T cell receptor beta chains reported below all come from one sample, sequenced in a study of blood T cell repertoires in COVID-19. Sequencing was performed with immunoSEQ multiplex PCR; in TCRdb, only in-frame clones are kept and a portion is missing. The sample lists 180,000 or so clones; around 83% were seen once. The sequenced sample consisted of peripheral blood. The receptors shown here come from a woman aged 25 to 39 with active or convalescent COVID-19.

The rearrangement joins TRBV19 to TRBJ1-1; the match to TRBD1 covers 7 bases. Germline V CDR1 and CDR2: LNHDA, SQIVND (reference sequence). CDR3 length: 19 residues. The ends lost 3 bases at V and 1 base at J; junction bases unmatched: 17. CDR3 loop: CASSILQLNRGVGNTEAFF. The DNA for the CDR3 is TGTGCCAGTAGTATTCTACAACTTAACAGGGGCGTGGGGAACACTGAAGCTTTCTTT.

This clone showed up just a few times. This chain uses TRBV5-1 with TRBJ2-1, with D hard to call. Germline CDR1 and CDR2: SGHRS and YFSETQ. Between the trimmed V and J ends, which lost 0 bases and 0 bases, there was a span of 16 bases. The CDR3 contains 18 residues. The chain's CDR3 is CASSLVSLFTSSYNEQFF. CDR3 DNA: TGCGCCAGCAGCTTGGTTTCGCTGTTCACAAGCTCCTACAATGAGCAGTTCTTC. Filled out from reference TRBV5-1 and TRBJ2-1, the complete variable domain reads KAGVTQTPRYLIKTRGQQVTLSCSPISGHRSVSWYQQTPGQGLQFLFEYFSETQRNKGNFPGRFSGRQFSNSRSEMNVSTLELGDSALYLCASSLVSLFTSSYNEQFFGPGTRLTVL.

This chain joins TRBV5-1 and TRBJ1-1; 7 bases fit TRBD1. The CDR3 is made up of 14 amino acids. Germline lookup yields CDR1 SGHRS and CDR2 YFSETQ. The J segment lost 1 base and the V segment lost 4 bases, leaving 4 bases of the junction unmatched. The CDR3 region has the DNA TGCGCCAGCAGCCGGACAGGAGGGAACACTGAAGCTTTCTTT. Protein product: CASSRTGGNTEAFF.

This clone was seen a single time. The chain employs TRBV18 and TRBJ1-2; 8 bases are a match to TRBD1. The CDR3 consists of 12 residues. The junction had 4 bases not matched to a gene; V was cut back by 3 bases and J by 10 bases. Germline assignment: CDR1 KGHSH and CDR2 LQKENI. As DNA, the CDR3 is TGTGCCAGCTCACCGGGACAGGTGGACTACACCTTC. It specifies CASSPGQVDYTF. Together with reference TRBV18 and TRBJ1-2, the CDR3 gives the full variable domain: NAGVMQNPRHLVRRRGQEARLRCSPMKGHSHVYWYRQLPEEGLKFMVYLQKENIIDESGMPKERFSAEFPKEGPSILRIQQVVRGDSAAYFCASSPGQVDYTFGSGTRLTVV.

CDR3 in DNA: TGTGCCAGCAGTCCCGAGGAGACAGGGGGCAACGGCTACACCTTC. Translated: CASSPEETGGNGYTF. V gene TRBV6-4 combines with J gene TRBJ1-2; TRBD1 agrees at 10 bases. The CDR3 is made up of 15 amino acids. V shed 5 bases, J shed 8 bases, and the junction held 11 bases outside the gene matches. Germline-derived CDR1 and CDR2 are MRHNA and SNTAGT.

This sequence joins TRBV2 and TRBJ1-5; tentative D call: TRBD1 (5 bases). The V gene's germline CDR1 is SNHLY and CDR2 FYNNEI. Trimming took off 1 base at V and 4 bases at J, with 8 bases between the two ends. The CDR3 runs to 14 residues. CDR3 DNA sequence: TGTGCCAGCAGTGAAGTCAGGGCGAATCAGCCCCAGCATTTT. It specifies CASSEVRANQPQHF.

The chain has TRBV7-9 and TRBJ1-1, with TRBD1 as a possible D gene (6 bases). Trimming cost V 6 bases and J 4 bases, with 15 bases left between them. This CDR3 region has 14 residues. CDR1 SEHNR and CDR2 FQNEAQ come from the germline V gene (reference sequence). The CDR3 DNA is TGTGCCAGCAGGGGGGCGGCAGAGTTCACTGAAGCTTTCTTT. This sequence encodes CASRGAAEFTEAFF.

The rearrangement joins TRBV28 to TRBJ2-3; 8 bases agree with TRBD1. CDR3 length: 15 residues. J was trimmed by 4 bases and V by 6 bases; bases with no gene match: 9. Germline V gives CDR1 MDHEN, CDR2 SYDVKM. Here the CDR3 reads CASSPSDRVADTQYF. The CDR3 region has the DNA TGTGCCAGCAGCCCCTCGGACAGGGTGGCAGATACGCAGTATTTT.

This sequence joins TRBV5-6 and TRBJ2-6, with 12 bases fitting TRBD1. The CDR3 is 18 residues long. J gave up 2 bases and V 4 bases, and 7 bases lay outside the gene matches. Germline V gene data show CDR1 as SGHDT and CDR2 as YYEEEE. The CDR3 DNA reads as TGTGCCAGCAGCGGAGGGACAGGGGGCATCGCTGGGGCCAACGTCCTGACTTTC. Translated, it gives CASSGGTGGIAGANVLTF.